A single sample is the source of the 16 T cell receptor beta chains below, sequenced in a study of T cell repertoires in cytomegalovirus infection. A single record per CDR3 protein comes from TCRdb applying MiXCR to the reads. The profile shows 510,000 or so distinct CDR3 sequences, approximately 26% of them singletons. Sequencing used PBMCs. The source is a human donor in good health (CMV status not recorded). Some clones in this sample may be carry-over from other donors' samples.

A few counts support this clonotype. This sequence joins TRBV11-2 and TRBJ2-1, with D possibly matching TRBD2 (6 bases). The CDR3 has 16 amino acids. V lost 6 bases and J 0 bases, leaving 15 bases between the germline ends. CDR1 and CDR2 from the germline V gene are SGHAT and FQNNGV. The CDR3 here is CASRKPGTRSYNEQFF. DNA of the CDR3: TGTGCCAGCAGAAAACCCGGGACTCGCTCCTACAATGAGCAGTTCTTC.

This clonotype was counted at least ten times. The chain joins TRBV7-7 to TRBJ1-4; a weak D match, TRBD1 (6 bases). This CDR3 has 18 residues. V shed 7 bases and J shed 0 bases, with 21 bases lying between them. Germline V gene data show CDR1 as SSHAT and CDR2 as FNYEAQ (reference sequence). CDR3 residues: CASMLLGALGATNEKLFF. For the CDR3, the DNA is TGTGCCAGCATGCTCTTGGGGGCACTGGGGGCAACTAATGAAAAACTGTTTTTT.

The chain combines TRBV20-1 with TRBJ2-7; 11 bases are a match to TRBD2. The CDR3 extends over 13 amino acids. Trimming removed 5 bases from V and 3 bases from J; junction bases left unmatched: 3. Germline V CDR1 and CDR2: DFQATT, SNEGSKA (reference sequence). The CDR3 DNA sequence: TGCAGTGCTTTACTAGCGGGAGTCTACGAGCAGTACTTC. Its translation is CSALLAGVYEQYF.

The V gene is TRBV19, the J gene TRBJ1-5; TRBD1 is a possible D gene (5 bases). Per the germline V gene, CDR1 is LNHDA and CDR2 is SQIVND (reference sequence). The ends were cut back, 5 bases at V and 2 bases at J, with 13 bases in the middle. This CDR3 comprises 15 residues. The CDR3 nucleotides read TGTGCCAGTAGTTCCTCGGGCAGGGGCAATCAGCCCCAGCATTTT. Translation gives CASSSSGRGNQPQHF.

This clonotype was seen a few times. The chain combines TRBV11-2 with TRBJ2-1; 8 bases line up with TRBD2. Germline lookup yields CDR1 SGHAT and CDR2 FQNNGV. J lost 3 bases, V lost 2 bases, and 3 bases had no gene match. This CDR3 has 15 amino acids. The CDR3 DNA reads TGTGCCAGCAGCTTACAGCGGGAGAGCTACAATGAGCAGTTCTTC. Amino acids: CASSLQRESYNEQFF.

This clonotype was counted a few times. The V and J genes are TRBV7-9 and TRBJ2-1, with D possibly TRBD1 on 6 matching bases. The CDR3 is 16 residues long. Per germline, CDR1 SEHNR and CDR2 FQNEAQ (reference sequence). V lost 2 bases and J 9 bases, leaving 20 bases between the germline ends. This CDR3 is CASSLLDGPGTIEQFF. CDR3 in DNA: TGTGCCAGCAGCTTATTGGATGGGCCAGGGACAATTGAGCAGTTCTTC. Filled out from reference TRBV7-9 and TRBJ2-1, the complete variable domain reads DTGVSQNPRHKITKRGQNVTFRCDPISEHNRLYWYRQTLGQGPEFLTYFQNEAQLEKSRLLSDRFSAERPKGSFSTLEIQRTEQGDSAMYLCASSLLDGPGTIEQFFGPGTRLTVL.

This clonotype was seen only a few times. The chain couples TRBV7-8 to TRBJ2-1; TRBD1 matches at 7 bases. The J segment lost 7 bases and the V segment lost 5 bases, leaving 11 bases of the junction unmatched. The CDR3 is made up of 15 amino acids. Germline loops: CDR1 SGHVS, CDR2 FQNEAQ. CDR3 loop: CASSPRQGSRNEQFF. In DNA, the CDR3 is TGTGCCAGCAGCCCCCGACAGGGTTCGAGGAATGAGCAGTTCTTC.

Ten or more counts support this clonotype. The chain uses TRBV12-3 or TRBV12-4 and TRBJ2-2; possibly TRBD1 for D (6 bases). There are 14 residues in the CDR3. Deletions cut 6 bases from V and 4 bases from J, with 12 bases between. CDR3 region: CASSLTGSTGELFF. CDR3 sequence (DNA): TGTGCCAGCAGCTTGACAGGTTCCACCGGGGAGCTGTTTTTT.

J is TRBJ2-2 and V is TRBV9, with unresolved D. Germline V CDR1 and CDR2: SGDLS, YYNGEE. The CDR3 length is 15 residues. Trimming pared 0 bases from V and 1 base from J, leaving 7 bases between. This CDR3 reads CASSVGSQNTGELFF. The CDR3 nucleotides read TGTGCCAGCAGCGTAGGAAGCCAGAACACCGGGGAGCTGTTTTTT.

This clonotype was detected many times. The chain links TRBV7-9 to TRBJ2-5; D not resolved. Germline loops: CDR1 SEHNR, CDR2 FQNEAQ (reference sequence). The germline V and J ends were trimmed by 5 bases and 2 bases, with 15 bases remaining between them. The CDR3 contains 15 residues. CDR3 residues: CASSPDTFPQETQYF. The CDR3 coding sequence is TGTGCCAGCAGCCCCGATACCTTTCCTCAAGAGACCCAGTACTTC.

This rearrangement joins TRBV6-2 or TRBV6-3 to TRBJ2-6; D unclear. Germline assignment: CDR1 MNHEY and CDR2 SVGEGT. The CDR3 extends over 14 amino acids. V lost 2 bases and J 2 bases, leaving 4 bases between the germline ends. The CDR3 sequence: CASSYRAGANVLTF. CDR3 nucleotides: TGTGCCAGCAGTTACAGGGCTGGGGCCAACGTCCTGACTTTC.

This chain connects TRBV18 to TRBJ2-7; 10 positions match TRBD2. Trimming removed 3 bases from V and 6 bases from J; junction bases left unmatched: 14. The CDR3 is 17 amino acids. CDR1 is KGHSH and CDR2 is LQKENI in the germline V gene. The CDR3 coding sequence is TGTGCCAGCTCACCTCCTGGCAGCGGGAGGGCCCTGGCCGAGCAGTACTTC. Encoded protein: CASSPPGSGRALAEQYF.

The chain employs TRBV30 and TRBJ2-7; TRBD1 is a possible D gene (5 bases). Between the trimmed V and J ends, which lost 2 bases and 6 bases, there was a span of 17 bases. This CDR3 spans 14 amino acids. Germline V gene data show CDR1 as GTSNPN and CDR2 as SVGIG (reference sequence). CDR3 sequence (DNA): TGTGCCTGGAGTAAGGGGCAGGGTCTTGGCGAGCAGTACTTC. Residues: CAWSKGQGLGEQYF.

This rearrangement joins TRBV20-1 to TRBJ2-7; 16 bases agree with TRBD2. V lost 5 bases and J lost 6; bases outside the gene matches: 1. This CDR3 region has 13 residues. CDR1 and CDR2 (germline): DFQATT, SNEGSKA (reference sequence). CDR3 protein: CSAGTSGRAEQYF. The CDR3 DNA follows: TGCAGTGCTGGGACTAGCGGGAGGGCCGAGCAGTACTTC.

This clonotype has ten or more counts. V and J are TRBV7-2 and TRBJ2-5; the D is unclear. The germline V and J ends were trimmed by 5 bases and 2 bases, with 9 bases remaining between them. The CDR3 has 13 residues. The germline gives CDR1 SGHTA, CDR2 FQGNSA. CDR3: CASSSRTQETQYF. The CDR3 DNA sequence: TGTGCCAGCAGCAGCAGGACGCAAGAGACCCAGTACTTC.

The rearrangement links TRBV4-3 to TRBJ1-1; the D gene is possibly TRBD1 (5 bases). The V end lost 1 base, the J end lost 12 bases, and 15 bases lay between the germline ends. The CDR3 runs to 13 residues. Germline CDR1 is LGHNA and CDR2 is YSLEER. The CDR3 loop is CASSQGGGLVSFF. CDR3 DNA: TGCGCCAGCAGCCAAGGGGGGGGGTTGGTGTCTTTCTTT.